This T cell receptor beta chain is drawn from a study of T cells after posttransplantation cyclophosphamide. Findings and caveats of the study: After PTCy, TRB diversity resembled that of CNI/methotrexate controls. Skin or GI-infiltrating T cells shared few TRB sequences with blood. Donor-recipient repertoire similarity was low at 1-2 months, rising over year one.

This related bone marrow graft donor gave peripheral blood on the day of marrow donation. The table came from immunoSEQ multiplex PCR; TCRdb's copy has only in-frame clones and leaves some out. The sample carries thousands of clones, about 98% recorded once. Germline-derived CDR1 and CDR2 are LGHNA and YSLEER. The CDR3 totals 14 residues. Trimming stripped 1 base from V and 2 bases from J, with 7 bases between. This clone was seen once. The target antigen is unknown. Sequenced material: naive CD8+ T cells sorted from PBMCs. The TCR was taken from a woman aged 25 to 39 in good health and a related stem cell transplant donor. The rearrangement links TRBV4-3 to TRBJ2-3, with D unclear. The CDR3 sequence: CASSQAQITDTQYF. In nucleotides, the CDR3 is TGCGCCAGCAGCCAAGCCCAGATCACAGATACGCAGTATTTT.